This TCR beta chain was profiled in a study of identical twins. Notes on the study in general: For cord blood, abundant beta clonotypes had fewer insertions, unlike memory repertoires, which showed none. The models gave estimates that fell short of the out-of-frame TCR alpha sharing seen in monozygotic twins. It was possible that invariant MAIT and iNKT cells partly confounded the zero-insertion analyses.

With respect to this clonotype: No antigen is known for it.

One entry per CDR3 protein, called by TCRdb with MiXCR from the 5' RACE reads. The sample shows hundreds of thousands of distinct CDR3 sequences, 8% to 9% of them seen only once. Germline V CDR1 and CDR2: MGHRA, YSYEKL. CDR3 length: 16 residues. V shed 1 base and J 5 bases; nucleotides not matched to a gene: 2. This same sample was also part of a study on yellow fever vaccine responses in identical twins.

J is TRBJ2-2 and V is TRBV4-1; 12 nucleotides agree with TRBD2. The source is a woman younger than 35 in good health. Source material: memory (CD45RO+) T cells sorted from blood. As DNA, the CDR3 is TGCGCCAGCAGCCAAGGCGGACTAGCGGGGACCGGGGAGCTGTTTTTT. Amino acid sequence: CASSQGGLAGTGELFF.